These 20 T cell receptor beta chains were sequenced from one sample in a study of shared clonotypes between healthy human individuals. Profiled with immunoSEQ multiplex PCR; TCRdb holds only in-frame clones, not every one. The table lists 1 million to 1.2 million clones, roughly 80% of them singletons. Material for sequencing was memory CD4+ T cells from PBMCs. Subset described: CD45RA-negative fraction. The receptors here all came from a man between 18 and 29 years old in good health. Some clones in this sample may be carry-over from other donors' samples.

The chain links TRBV28 to TRBJ2-7; D might be TRBD1 (6 bases). Germline values: CDR1 MDHEN, CDR2 SYDVKM. The ends were cut back, 5 bases at V and 1 base at J, with 18 bases in the middle. This CDR3 has 16 amino acids. CDR3 coding DNA: TGTGCCAGCAGTACAACAACAGGGAGCAAGTCCTACGAGCAGTACTTC. This codes for CASSTTTGSKSYEQYF.

This chain joins TRBV5-4 and TRBJ2-3; D remains unclear. V lost 1 base, J lost 6 bases, and 6 bases lay in between. Per the germline V gene, CDR1 is SGHNT and CDR2 is YYREEE (reference sequence). There are 12 residues in the CDR3. CDR3 sequence reads: CASSLTEDTQYF. CDR3 sequence (DNA): TGTGCCAGCAGCTTGACAGAGGATACGCAGTATTTT.

This chain links TRBV4-1 with TRBJ1-2, with D maybe TRBD1 (5 bases). Trimming stripped 1 base from V and 5 bases from J, with 17 bases between. The CDR3 runs to 16 residues. Germline V gene lookup returns CDR1 MGHRA and CDR2 YSYEKL. CDR3 residues: CASSQVGQGIGYGYTF. In DNA, the CDR3 is TGCGCCAGCAGCCAAGTGGGGCAGGGAATAGGATATGGCTACACCTTC.

The chain joins TRBV5-4 to TRBJ1-2; possible D gene TRBD1, 6 bases. The germline gives CDR1 SGHNT, CDR2 YYREEE (reference sequence). The CDR3 runs to 14 residues. V gave up 4 bases and J gave up 4 bases, with 14 bases separating them. The CDR3 region is CASSRRGGGYGYTF. The CDR3 DNA follows: TGTGCCAGCAGCAGACGCGGAGGGGGCTATGGCTACACCTTC.

The V and J genes are TRBV9 and TRBJ2-2; weak D call: TRBD2 (5 bases). The V gene lost 0 bases and the J gene lost 7 bases, with 10 bases spanning the gap. From germline, CDR1 is SGDLS and CDR2 YYNGEE. This CDR3 comprises 14 residues. The CDR3 region has the DNA TGTGCCAGCAGCGTAGCTTTAGACTACGGGGAGCTGTTTTTT. Its protein is CASSVALDYGELFF.

This clone came up once. This specimen includes other DNA sequences encoding the same CDR3. The CDR3 coding sequence is TGTGCCACCAGCAGGGGACAGGGCGGTAGCACAGATACGCAGTATTTT. Translation gives CATSRGQGGSTDTQYF. The chain carries TRBV15 and TRBJ2-3; TRBD1 matches at 9 bases. Germline CDR1 and CDR2: LNHNV and YYDKDF (reference sequence). This CDR3 has 16 amino acids. V trimming: 3 bases; J trimming: 0 bases; junction bases outside the gene matches: 4.

Worth noting for this clone: The identical CDR3 is also encoded by other nucleotide sequences in the sample. J is TRBJ2-7 and V is TRBV28; possible D gene TRBD2, 6 bases. Germline V gene data show CDR1 as MDHEN and CDR2 as SYDVKM. The CDR3 is made up of 14 amino acids. V was clipped by 2 bases and J by 2 bases, with 10 bases between them. CDR3 sequence reads: CASSLPGGPYEQYF. In nucleotides, the CDR3 is TGTGCCAGCAGTTTACCCGGAGGGCCCTACGAGCAGTACTTC.

The chain has TRBV5-1 and TRBJ1-3; a weak D match, TRBD1 (5 bases). CDR3 length: 16 amino acids. Germline CDR1 and CDR2: SGHRS and YFSETQ. V shed 4 bases and J shed 3 bases, with 17 bases lying between them. For the CDR3, the DNA is TGCGCCAGCAGCGCGCACCCCGGGACCGATGGAAACACCATATATTTT. Amino acid sequence: CASSAHPGTDGNTIYF. The full variable domain, with the rest looked up from reference TRBV5-1 and TRBJ1-3, is KAGVTQTPRYLIKTRGQQVTLSCSPISGHRSVSWYQQTPGQGLQFLFEYFSETQRNKGNFPGRFSGRQFSNSRSEMNVSTLELGDSALYLCASSAHPGTDGNTIYFGEGSWLTVV.

The V and J genes are TRBV7-2 and TRBJ1-1; tentatively, D is TRBD1 (5 bases). The CDR3 is 13 residues long. The germline CDR1 and CDR2 sequences are SGHTA and FQGNSA. The ends were cut back, 5 bases at V and 6 bases at J, with 13 bases in the middle. The CDR3 reads CASSANRMAEAFF. CDR3 sequence (DNA): TGTGCCAGCAGCGCAAACAGGATGGCTGAAGCTTTCTTT.

V usage is TRBV6-5 and J usage is TRBJ1-2; D not certain. The ends were cut back, 2 bases at V and 4 bases at J, with 11 bases in the middle. Germline values: CDR1 MNHEY, CDR2 SVGAGI. The length of the CDR3 is 14 residues. The CDR3 region has the DNA TGTGCCAGCAGTTACACGGCGGCTGGCTATGGCTACACCTTC. Amino acids: CASSYTAAGYGYTF.

The chain is built from TRBV7-9 and TRBJ2-3; no reliable D call. Trimming pared 6 bases from V and 0 bases from J, leaving 7 bases between. Per the germline V gene, CDR1 is SEHNR and CDR2 is FQNEAQ (reference sequence). This CDR3 is 13 amino acids long. The CDR3 coding sequence is TGTGCCAGCAGGTGGTACAGCACAGATACGCAGTATTTT. Translated: CASRWYSTDTQYF.

V is TRBV19 and J is TRBJ2-7, with D hard to call. Trimming took off 1 base at V and 2 bases at J, with 6 bases between the two ends. CDR1 and CDR2 (germline): LNHDA, SQIVND (reference sequence). CDR3 length equals 13 residues. The CDR3 reads CASSIAHPYEQYF. CDR3 DNA sequence: TGTGCCAGTAGTATAGCCCATCCCTACGAGCAGTACTTC.

This clone was detected only once. The chain carries TRBV18 and TRBJ1-2, with a tentative D call TRBD1 (6 bases). Germline loops: CDR1 KGHSH, CDR2 LQKENI. The V and J ends lost 4 bases and 4 bases respectively, with 22 bases between them. This CDR3 is 17 amino acids long. CDR3 sequence reads: CASSQNNLGTSAYGYTF. The CDR3, as DNA: TGTGCCAGCTCACAGAATAACTTGGGGACATCCGCCTATGGCTACACCTTC.

This clone was seen ten or more times. The V and J genes are TRBV4-2 and TRBJ1-5; a possible D gene is TRBD1 (5 bases). The CDR3 spans 15 residues. V lost 0 bases, J lost 10 bases, and 16 bases lay in between. CDR1 is LGHNA and CDR2 is YNFKEQ in the germline V gene. In nucleotides, the CDR3 is TGTGCCAGCAGCCAAGATGGAACACAGGAGAAACCCCAGCATTTT. Translated: CASSQDGTQEKPQHF.

The CDR3 bases are TGTGCCAGCAGCTTAGGTCAGGGGCTGAACTATGGCTACACCTTC. Translating it yields CASSLGQGLNYGYTF. This chain connects TRBV7-2 to TRBJ1-2, with a weak D call TRBD1 (6 bases). The CDR3 spans 15 residues. Germline V gene data show CDR1 as SGHTA and CDR2 as FQGNSA. V was pared by 1 base and J by 2 bases, with 11 bases between.

The chain has TRBV27 and TRBJ2-7; D ambiguous. V lost 4 bases and J lost 8, with 15 bases in between. Germline assignment: CDR1 MNHEY and CDR2 SMNVEV (reference sequence). The CDR3 runs 13 residues. CDR3 amino acids: CASSSQQFGQQYF. The CDR3 bases are TGTGCCAGCAGTTCTCAACAGTTCGGGCAGCAGTACTTC.

The chain combines TRBV2 with TRBJ1-5, with D unclear. The CDR3 spans 15 residues. The V and J ends lost 1 base and 3 bases respectively, with 10 bases between them. Germline CDR1 and CDR2: SNHLY and FYNNEI. The CDR3 DNA sequence: TGTGCCAGCAGTGAAGGCGATGGATCCAATCAGCCCCAGCATTTT. Protein product: CASSEGDGSNQPQHF.

On this clone itself: Different DNA sequences within this sample yield the same CDR3. The chain couples TRBV7-9 to TRBJ2-2; a possible D gene is TRBD1 (6 bases). The CDR3 is 14 residues long. In germline, CDR1 is SEHNR, CDR2 FQNEAQ (reference sequence). Trimming pared 5 bases from V and 1 base from J, leaving 8 bases between. DNA of the CDR3: TGTGCCAGCAGCCTCAGGGGGAACACCGGGGAGCTGTTTTTT. It encodes CASSLRGNTGELFF.

This chain links TRBV7-3 with TRBJ2-2; perhaps TRBD1 as D (6 bases). The germline gives CDR1 SGHTA, CDR2 FQGTGA. V was pared by 5 bases and J by 3 bases, with 10 bases between. The CDR3 has 14 residues. The CDR3: CASSPYRDTGELFF. In nucleotides, the CDR3 is TGTGCCAGCAGCCCCTACAGGGACACCGGGGAGCTGTTTTTT.

The chain couples TRBV7-9 to TRBJ2-7; 12 bases are shared with TRBD2. The CDR3 loop spans 15 amino acids. The V and J ends lost 5 bases and 2 bases, in that order; junction bases with no gene match: 4. CDR1 is SEHNR and CDR2 is FQNEAQ in the germline V gene (reference sequence). CDR3 in DNA: TGTGCCAGCAGCCCCCGGACTAGCGGGACCTACGAGCAGTACTTC. Its protein is CASSPRTSGTYEQYF.